This entry lists 32 T cell receptor beta chains sequenced from one sample in a study of T-cell reconstitution after alpha-beta-depleted transplantation in children. Molecular barcoding with unique molecular identifiers was used for the TCRbeta library. One entry per CDR3 protein results from TCRdb running MiXCR on the PCR reads. The sample includes 600,000 to 700,000 distinct CDR3 sequences, approximately 14% of them seen just once. This material consisted of PBMCs, taken before TCRalphabeta/CD19-depleted stem cell transplant. The source is a girl between 2 and 10 years old with congenital amegakaryocytic thrombocytopenia, due to receive a stem cell transplant.

This clonotype was recorded a few times. The chain is built from TRBV29-1 and TRBJ1-5; D is undetermined. CDR1 and CDR2 from the germline V gene are SQVTM and ANQGSEA. The CDR3 is 15 amino acids. The V and J ends lost 6 bases and 5 bases respectively, with 20 bases between them. CDR3 coding DNA: TGCAGCGTCGCCTGGGATTCGGGGAGCGATCAGCCCCAGCATTTT. This gives the protein CSVAWDSGSDQPQHF.

This clonotype appeared many times. The CDR3 protein is CASSQEGDGSYEQYF. The CDR3 DNA sequence: TGCGCCAGCAGCCAAGAGGGGGACGGTTCCTACGAGCAGTACTTC. V gene TRBV4-1 combines with J gene TRBJ2-7, with D tentatively TRBD1 or TRBD2 (5 bases each). The CDR3 length is 15 residues. Per the germline V gene, CDR1 is MGHRA and CDR2 is YSYEKL. Trimming removed 0 bases from V and 1 base from J, with 10 bases in between.

This clonotype was recorded a few times. The chain links TRBV11-2 to TRBJ2-3; 9 bases agree with TRBD2. Losses at the gene ends were 2 bases for V and 0 bases for J; bases not matched to a gene: 3. From germline, CDR1 is SGHAT and CDR2 FQNNGV. The CDR3 extends over 16 amino acids. The CDR3 region is CASSLLAGESTDTQYF. CDR3 sequence (DNA): TGTGCCAGCAGCTTATTAGCGGGAGAGAGCACAGATACGCAGTATTTT.

There are many counts of this clonotype. The chain recombines TRBV6-5 with TRBJ2-3; 12 nucleotides line up with TRBD2. The CDR3 length is 15 residues. Germline V CDR1 and CDR2: MNHEY, SVGAGI. The J segment lost 5 bases and the V segment lost 4 bases, leaving 4 bases of the junction unmatched. In nucleotides, the CDR3 is TGTGCCAGCAGTTCGACGGGACTAGCGGGAGATACGCAGTATTTT. Its translation: CASSSTGLAGDTQYF.

This clonotype was found many times. This chain links TRBV4-2 with TRBJ2-1, with 9 positions matching TRBD2. V lost 4 bases, J lost 4 bases, and 8 bases stayed unmatched. From germline, CDR1 is LGHNA and CDR2 YNFKEQ. The CDR3 runs 16 residues. The CDR3 reads CASSPSWLAGYNEQFF. As DNA, the CDR3 is TGTGCCAGCAGCCCCTCGTGGCTAGCGGGGTACAATGAGCAGTTCTTC.

The V gene is TRBV30, the J gene TRBJ2-7; 7 bases map to TRBD1. The CDR3 is 13 residues long. CDR1 and CDR2 (germline): GTSNPN, SVGIG (reference sequence). The V and J ends lost 3 bases and 2 bases, in that order; junction bases with no gene match: 4. Here the CDR3 reads CAWRGQATYEQYF. CDR3 coding DNA: TGTGCCTGGAGAGGACAGGCAACCTACGAGCAGTACTTC. The full variable domain, in which reference TRBV30 and TRBJ2-7 provide the parts outside the CDR3, is SQTIHQWPATLVQPVGSPLSLECTVEGTSNPNLYWYRQAAGRGLQLLFYSVGIGQISSEVPQNLSASRPQDRQFILSSKKLLLSDSGFYLCAWRGQATYEQYFGPGTRLTVT.

This clonotype has just a few counts. V usage is TRBV9 and J usage is TRBJ2-1; D is possibly TRBD2 (6 bases). Germline V gene data show CDR1 as SGDLS and CDR2 as YYNGEE. The CDR3 covers 15 residues. Trimming pared 3 bases from V and 10 bases from J, leaving 20 bases between. CDR3 sequence (DNA): TGTGCCAGCAGCGCCCGGGACTCATCTGGTAAGGAGCAGTTCTTC. Translation: CASSARDSSGKEQFF.

This chain links TRBV7-9 with TRBJ2-1; 8 nucleotides agree with TRBD1. With V trimmed by 9 bases and J by 5 bases, 9 bases remained unmatched. The CDR3 consists of 14 residues. CDR1 and CDR2 from the germline V gene are SEHNR and FQNEAQ (reference sequence). CDR3 amino acids: CASETKDRDNEQFF. The DNA of the CDR3 is TGTGCCAGTGAGACGAAGGACAGGGACAATGAGCAGTTCTTC.

This clonotype has just one count. A junction end diverges from the germline sequence, so it may reflect a read error. The gene calls are TRBV15 and TRBJ2-1; D gene uncertain. This CDR3 spans 14 amino acids. CDR1 and CDR2 from the germline V gene are LNHNV and YYDKDF (reference sequence). The DNA for the CDR3 is TGTGCCACCGGCAGAGTCAGGACCCACAATGAGCAGTTCTTC. The encoded protein is CATGRVRTHNEQFF.

This clonotype has ten or more counts. The gene calls are TRBV20-1 and TRBJ2-1, with TRBD2 matching over 13 bases. The V and J ends lost 3 bases and 0 bases, in that order; junction bases with no gene match: 8. This CDR3 has 18 residues. Germline CDR1 DFQATT, CDR2 SNEGSKA (reference sequence). The DNA for the CDR3 is TGCAGTGCTAGGGCTGGGACTAGCGGGATTAGCTCCTACAATGAGCAGTTCTTC. Its translation is CSARAGTSGISSYNEQFF.

This clonotype came up many times. The chain is built from TRBV3-1 and TRBJ2-6; D remains ambiguous. V was pared by 0 bases and J by 0 bases, with 3 bases between. The CDR3 is 15 residues long. Germline CDR1 reads LGHDT; CDR2 reads YNNKEL (reference sequence). Here the CDR3 reads CASSQDISGANVLTF. For the CDR3, the DNA is TGTGCCAGCAGCCAAGACATCTCTGGGGCCAACGTCCTGACTTTC.

This clonotype was counted at least ten times. This sequence joins TRBV20-1 and TRBJ1-5, with no clear D. Germline assignment: CDR1 DFQATT and CDR2 SNEGSKA (reference sequence). This CDR3 has 13 amino acids. CDR3 residues: CSAGDYSNQPQHF. In DNA, the CDR3 is TGCAGCGCCGGGGATTATAGCAATCAGCCCCAGCATTTT.

The sample holds many counts of this clonotype. The chain links TRBV6-5 to TRBJ1-1; D not certain. CDR1 is MNHEY and CDR2 is SVGAGI in the germline V gene. The CDR3 spans 13 residues. V was shortened by 11 bases and J by 1 base, with 14 bases between the two germline ends. CDR3 region: CAVRGFSNTEAFF. In DNA form, the CDR3 reads TGTGCCGTACGGGGTTTTTCGAACACTGAAGCTTTCTTT.

This clonotype has ten or more counts. This chain joins TRBV5-1 and TRBJ1-4; no clear D gene. With 0 bases removed from V and 8 bases from J, the gap between germline ends came to 11 bases. Germline lookup yields CDR1 SGHRS and CDR2 YFSETQ. The CDR3 sequence is 14 residues long. CDR3 sequence (DNA): TGCGCCAGCAGCTTGGAGGGAAGGCCAGAAAAACTGTTTTTT. Protein product: CASSLEGRPEKLFF.

Remarks on this clonotype: One end of the junction is discordant with germline, which a read error may explain. This chain joins TRBV7-9 and TRBJ1-5; D unresolved. CDR1 SEHNR and CDR2 FQNEAQ come from the germline V gene (reference sequence). This CDR3 has 13 amino acids. The CDR3 sequence is CTSSLDGYQPQHF. CDR3 coding DNA: TGTACCAGCAGCTTGGACGGATATCAGCCCCAGCATTTT. The whole variable domain, remainder taken from reference TRBV7-9 and TRBJ1-5, is DTGVSQNPRHKITKRGQNVTFRCDPISEHNRLYWYRQTLGQGPEFLTYFQNEAQLEKSRLLSDRFSAERPKGSFSTLEIQRTEQGDSAMYLCTSSLDGYQPQHFGDGTRLSIL.

The chain links TRBV29-1 to TRBJ2-3; the D call may be TRBD1 or TRBD2 (6 bases each). CDR1 and CDR2 (germline): SQVTM, ANQGSEA. This CDR3 region has 16 residues. V lost 3 bases, J lost 6 bases, and 22 bases lay in between. CDR3 nucleotide sequence: TGCAGCGTTGAGGGGGGCGGACGGGGCCGGGTCGATACGCAGTATTTT. Its translation is CSVEGGGRGRVDTQYF.

The chain employs TRBV27 and TRBJ2-1; 13 bases line up with TRBD2. Germline V gene lookup returns CDR1 MNHEY and CDR2 SMNVEV (reference sequence). Germline trimming cut 2 bases from V and 13 bases from J; bases unmatched to any gene: 8. The CDR3 totals 15 residues. In DNA, the CDR3 is TGTGCCAGCAGTTTAAATCCGACTAGCGGGAGGTCTCAGTTCTTC. Protein product: CASSLNPTSGRSQFF.

A few counts support this clonotype. V and J are TRBV5-5 and TRBJ2-5, with D possibly TRBD1 on 6 matching bases. This CDR3 is 15 amino acids long. Deletions cut 6 bases from V and 2 bases from J, with 17 bases between. CDR1 and CDR2 from the germline V gene are SGHKS and YYEKEE (reference sequence). This CDR3 reads CASTLGAWTQETQYF. In nucleotides, the CDR3 is TGTGCCAGCACCCTGGGGGCGTGGACACAAGAGACCCAGTACTTC.

A few counts support this clonotype. The V and J genes are TRBV6-1 and TRBJ2-6; D is undetermined. The CDR3 length is 17 residues. The V and J ends lost 7 bases and 0 bases respectively, with 16 bases between them. The germline V gene encodes CDR1 MNHNS and CDR2 SASEGT. CDR3 sequence reads: CASTRDGGISGANVLTF. In DNA, the CDR3 is TGTGCCAGCACTCGAGACGGTGGAATCTCTGGGGCCAACGTCCTGACTTTC.

This clonotype has a count of ten or more. V is TRBV5-1 and J is TRBJ2-3; D gene uncertain. The germline CDR1 and CDR2 sequences are SGHRS and YFSETQ. CDR3 length equals 14 residues. Trimming stripped 2 bases from V and 4 bases from J, with 11 bases between. Here the CDR3 reads CASSLSRAADTQYF. The CDR3 bases are TGCGCCAGCAGCTTATCTCGGGCGGCAGATACGCAGTATTTT.

This clonotype was found a few times. The rearrangement links TRBV5-1 to TRBJ2-5, with 7 positions matching TRBD2. CDR1 is SGHRS, CDR2 YFSETQ, per germline. This CDR3 spans 15 amino acids. Trimming at V came to 1 base and at J to 5 bases, leaving 8 bases not matched to a gene. DNA of the CDR3: TGCGCCAGCAGCTTGAGTTCCAGCGGGATGGAGACCCAGTACTTC. Protein sequence: CASSLSSSGMETQYF.

This clonotype turned up a few times. The J gene is TRBJ2-1, the V gene TRBV5-1; 7 nucleotides line up with TRBD2. Trimming cost V 0 bases and J 7 bases; bases outside gene matches: 10. The germline V gene encodes CDR1 SGHRS and CDR2 YFSETQ. The CDR3 runs 16 residues. The CDR3 DNA is TGCGCCAGCAGCTTGGCTCGGGGGGAGGGCCGGAATGAGCAGTTCTTC. Protein product: CASSLARGEGRNEQFF. The whole variable domain, remainder taken from reference TRBV5-1 and TRBJ2-1, is KAGVTQTPRYLIKTRGQQVTLSCSPISGHRSVSWYQQTPGQGLQFLFEYFSETQRNKGNFPGRFSGRQFSNSRSEMNVSTLELGDSALYLCASSLARGEGRNEQFFGPGTRLTVL.

This clonotype showed up many times. J is TRBJ2-3 and V is TRBV20-1; 7 nucleotides agree with TRBD1. The CDR3 has 15 amino acids. Trimming removed 5 bases from V and 2 bases from J; junction bases left unmatched: 10. Looked up from germline, CDR1 is DFQATT and CDR2 is SNEGSKA (reference sequence). The DNA of the CDR3 is TGCAGTGCTGGCCAACAGGGGTCGGACACAGATACGCAGTATTTT. Residues: CSAGQQGSDTDTQYF.

This clonotype was seen more than once but under ten times. The gene calls are TRBV7-9 and TRBJ2-5; TRBD1 agrees at 9 bases. The germline V gene has CDR1 SEHNR and CDR2 FQNEAQ (reference sequence). The junction had 4 bases not matched to a gene; V was cut back by 6 bases and J by 2 bases. This CDR3 region has 14 residues. CDR3 residues: CASRKDRGQETQYF. The CDR3 DNA reads as TGTGCCAGCAGGAAGGACAGGGGTCAAGAGACCCAGTACTTC.

A few counts support this clonotype. The rearrangement links TRBV20-1 to TRBJ2-5; weak D call: TRBD2 (6 bases). The V end was cut by 0 bases, the J end by 5 bases, with 16 bases between. The CDR3 is made up of 15 amino acids. Germline lookup yields CDR1 DFQATT and CDR2 SNEGSKA (reference sequence). The CDR3 DNA is TGCAGTGCTAGAGATCCCGGGATCCGGGGGGAGACCCAGTACTTC. Amino acids: CSARDPGIRGETQYF.

This clonotype was seen ten or more times. The gene calls are TRBV12-3 or TRBV12-4 and TRBJ2-2, with 7 bases lining up with TRBD1. The ends lost 5 bases at V and 6 bases at J; junction bases unmatched: 3. The CDR3 is 13 residues long. This chain's CDR3 is CASSRTGAGELFF. The CDR3 nucleotides are TGTGCCAGCAGTCGGACAGGCGCCGGGGAGCTGTTTTTT.

This clonotype appeared many times. The chain joins TRBV7-6 to TRBJ2-3; D remains unclear. Germline values: CDR1 SGHVS, CDR2 FNYEAQ. The CDR3 consists of 15 residues. Trimming left V 4 bases short and J 10 bases short, with 21 bases between. CDR3 in amino acids: CASSSGPPTLLSQYF. CDR3 in DNA: TGTGCCAGCAGCTCCGGGCCCCCAACCCTACTTTCGCAGTATTTT.

The V gene is TRBV5-1, the J gene TRBJ2-7; 8 bases are a match to TRBD2. The CDR3 length is 15 residues. The germline gives CDR1 SGHRS, CDR2 YFSETQ. J gave up 2 bases and V 4 bases, and 8 bases lay outside the gene matches. The CDR3 DNA follows: TGCGCCAGCAGCGACTATAGCGGGATGCCCTACGAGCAGTACTTC. Translated, it gives CASSDYSGMPYEQYF.

The table lists this clonotype with many counts. V gene TRBV20-1 combines with J gene TRBJ2-7; D call uncertain. The germline V gene encodes CDR1 DFQATT and CDR2 SNEGSKA (reference sequence). The length of the CDR3 is 12 residues. The V end lost 6 bases, the J end lost 6 bases, and 15 bases lay between the germline ends. The DNA for the CDR3 is TGCAGTGCCTCAAGCTCTGCCGTCGAGCAGTACTTC. Protein: CSASSSAVEQYF.

This clonotype was seen repeatedly, ten times or more. This chain connects TRBV5-6 to TRBJ2-1; D may match TRBD1 or TRBD2 (5 bases each). The CDR3 totals 17 residues. From germline, CDR1 is SGHDT and CDR2 YYEEEE. The V and J ends lost 0 bases and 5 bases respectively, with 18 bases between them. The CDR3 sequence: CASSLGVWGRRNNEQFF. Written as DNA, the CDR3 is TGTGCCAGCAGCTTGGGGGTTTGGGGGAGACGCAACAATGAGCAGTTCTTC. Filled out from reference TRBV5-6 and TRBJ2-1, the complete variable domain reads DAGVTQSPTHLIKTRGQQVTLRCSPKSGHDTVSWYQQALGQGPQFIFQYYEEEERQRGNFPDRFSGHQFPNYSSELNVNALLLGDSALYLCASSLGVWGRRNNEQFFGPGTRLTVL.

Note on this clonotype: A clone one base away is much larger, so this may be a read error. As DNA, the CDR3 is TGTGCCAGCAGTTACTCGGGGCTCTCTGGAAACACCATATGTTTT. It is translated as CASSYSGLSGNTICF. The chain uses TRBV6-5 and TRBJ1-3; possibly TRBD1 for D (5 bases). The germline gives CDR1 MNHEY, CDR2 SVGAGI. The CDR3 totals 15 residues.

The chain joins TRBV12-5 to TRBJ2-5; TRBD2 is a possible D gene (5 bases). Trimming took 0 bases from V and 5 from J, leaving 13 bases between them. The CDR3 contains 15 residues. Germline V lookup: CDR1 LGHNT, CDR2 FRNRAP. Here the CDR3 DNA reads TGTGCTAGTGGTTTGGTTCGGACTTCCGTGGAGACCCAGTACTTC. Protein sequence: CASGLVRTSVETQYF.